The T cell receptor (beta chain) described here comes from a study of T cells after yellow fever vaccination. Germline V CDR1 and CDR2: SNHLY, FYNNEI. This CDR3 spans 15 amino acids. V lost 8 bases, J lost 0 bases, and 11 bases lay in between. Study-wide results and limits: FACS-sorted repertoires might harbor abundant contaminating clonotypes from the bulk population.

TCRdb called the 5' RACE reads again in MiXCR, with one record for every CDR3 protein. The table includes 500,000 to 650,000 distinct CDR3 sequences, 17% detected once. This clonotype was seen a few times. The antigen is not known. The chain is built from TRBV2 and TRBJ1-6; the D gene is possibly TRBD1 (6 bases). The TCR was taken from a young man who received the YFV17D yellow fever vaccine. The sequenced sample was PBMCs, obtained less than 6 days after the first yellow fever vaccination. The CDR3 is CASLDRSSYNSPLHF. CDR3 DNA: TGTGCCAGCTTAGACAGGAGCTCCTATAATTCACCCCTCCACTTT.